Each of the 25 T cell receptor beta chains below was sequenced from the same sample in a study of beta chain features in type 1 diabetes. All of the isolated RNA was reverse transcribed, so expressed TCRB transcripts were sequenced. Data came from immunoSEQ multiplex PCR; TCRdb stores just in-frame clones and leaves some out. The sample includes hundreds of thousands of clones, approximately 14% of them seen just once. The sample comprised central memory CD4+ T cells from blood. The receptor source for this set is a man in his thirties or forties in good health.

In its sample, this clone was seen a few times. This sequence joins TRBV12-2 and TRBJ1-6. TRBV12-2 is a pseudogene segment. The CDR3 covers 20 residues. DNA of the CDR3: TGTGCAAGTCGCTTCGTGGTCCCCGGCGGGGGAGTAGTTGGGAATTCACCCCTCCACTTT. Translating it yields CASRFVVPGGGVVGNSPLHF.

This clone was observed a few times. The CDR3 DNA reads TGTGCCAGCAGGACAGGGGGCAGAACTGAAGCTTTCTTT. Translation: CASRTGGRTEAFF. This chain joins TRBV5-4 and TRBJ1-1; TRBD1 matches 10 bases. CDR3 length equals 13 residues. V lost 5 bases, J lost 5 bases, and 3 bases stayed unmatched. From germline, CDR1 is SGHNT and CDR2 YYREEE (reference sequence).

This clone was observed a handful of times. The chain couples TRBV27 to TRBJ2-5; unclear D gene. Deletions cut 2 bases from V and 4 bases from J, with 8 bases between. Germline V gives CDR1 MNHEY, CDR2 SMNVEV (reference sequence). There are 13 residues in the CDR3. CDR3 amino acids: CASSLRERETQYF. The CDR3 bases are TGTGCCAGCAGTTTACGAGAAAGAGAGACCCAGTACTTC.

This clone has a handful of counts. The rearrangement links TRBV7-6 to TRBJ2-3; D is ambiguous. V lost 4 bases and J lost 0, with 2 bases in between. Germline assignment: CDR1 SGHVS and CDR2 FNYEAQ. This CDR3 spans 12 amino acids. The CDR3 DNA is TGTGCCAGCAGCTCTAGCACAGATACGCAGTATTTT. Its translation: CASSSSTDTQYF.

The V call is TRBV11-3, the J call TRBJ2-1; TRBD2 aligns across 7 bases. V gave up 4 bases and J gave up 0 bases; unmatched junction bases: 6. Germline-derived CDR1 and CDR2 are SGHNT and YENEEA. This CDR3 region has 16 residues. The CDR3 sequence is CASSSAGVSSYNEQFF. Written as DNA, the CDR3 is TGTGCCAGCAGCTCCGCGGGGGTGAGCTCCTACAATGAGCAGTTCTTC.

This clone was counted between two and nine times. V gene TRBV6-5 combines with J gene TRBJ1-1; D uncertain. Germline V gene lookup returns CDR1 MNHEY and CDR2 SVGAGI. The V and J ends lost 0 bases and 2 bases respectively, with 7 bases between them. The length of the CDR3 is 14 residues. The DNA for the CDR3 is TGTGCCAGCAGTTACTCAGGGAGAAACACTGAAGCTTTCTTT. Translating it yields CASSYSGRNTEAFF.

This sequence joins TRBV4-1 and TRBJ2-1, with 10 bases identical to TRBD1. The germline V gene has CDR1 MGHRA and CDR2 YSYEKL. The CDR3 runs to 15 residues. J gave up 7 bases and V 4 bases, and 7 bases lay outside the gene matches. The CDR3 nucleotides are TGCGCCAGCAGCCCTATAGGACAGGGGGGAAATGAGCAGTTCTTC. Translating gives CASSPIGQGGNEQFF.

This clone came up a few times. Here the CDR3 DNA reads TGTGCCAGCAGTGAAGTTGGCGGAGAGCAGTACTTC. Protein: CASSEVGGEQYF. The rearrangement joins TRBV6-5 to TRBJ2-7; D not resolved. Per the germline V gene, CDR1 is MNHEY and CDR2 is SVGAGI. The CDR3 is 12 residues long. The ends were cut back, 5 bases at V and 7 bases at J, with 12 bases in the middle.

This clone was found a few times. This sequence joins TRBV4-2 and TRBJ2-3, with TRBD2 matching over 11 bases. This CDR3 is 17 amino acids long. Germline V lookup: CDR1 LGHNA, CDR2 YNFKEQ. V shed 0 bases, J shed 2 bases, and the junction held 4 bases outside the gene matches. In DNA, the CDR3 is TGTGCCAGCAGCCAAGAATTTAGCGGGAGGGCCACAGATACGCAGTATTTT. Translated: CASSQEFSGRATDTQYF.

As DNA, the CDR3 is TGTGCCAGCAGTTCGAACTTTCGCCCGGGACTGGGGTTCTTC. This gives the protein CASSSNFRPGLGFF. V and J are TRBV5-4 and TRBJ2-1; tentative D call: TRBD2 (6 bases). The CDR3 extends over 14 amino acids. V was shortened by 5 bases and J by 15 bases, with 24 bases between the two germline ends. CDR1 SGHNT and CDR2 YYREEE come from the germline V gene (reference sequence).

This clone has at least ten counts. Distinct nucleotide sequences in the sample also encode this CDR3. This chain connects TRBV7-2 to TRBJ2-3; TRBD2 matches at 10 bases. V was clipped by 2 bases and J by 3 bases; unmatched bases: 5. CDR1 SGHTA and CDR2 FQGNSA come from the germline V gene. The CDR3 totals 16 residues. Written as DNA, the CDR3 is TGTGCCAGCAGCTTAATAGCGGGAGGAAGTACAGATACGCAGTATTTT. Translated: CASSLIAGGSTDTQYF.

In this sample, this clone turned up a few times. The chain is built from TRBV6-1 and TRBJ1-1; D may be TRBD1 (5 bases). This CDR3 contains 13 residues. Germline CDR1 MNHNS, CDR2 SASEGT. Between the trimmed V and J ends, which lost 6 bases and 7 bases, there was a span of 15 bases. Here the CDR3 DNA reads TGTGCCAGCAGCGCCCTCGGGGCAGGTGAAGCTTTCTTT. Residues: CASSALGAGEAFF.

This clone showed up just a few times. The chain employs TRBV6-6 and TRBJ2-7; perhaps D is TRBD1 or TRBD2 (6 bases each). The V gene's germline CDR1 is MNHNY and CDR2 SVGAGI (reference sequence). V was shortened by 6 bases and J by 7 bases, with 19 bases between the two germline ends. The CDR3 has 14 residues. CDR3 in DNA: TGTGCCAGCAGCGTCGGGGGCCCCGTGGGGGAGCAGTACTTC. Residues: CASSVGGPVGEQYF.

The chain couples TRBV5-6 to TRBJ2-5; no reliable D call. The CDR3 contains 13 residues. Germline V gene data show CDR1 as SGHDT and CDR2 as YYEEEE. V was shortened by 5 bases and J by 1 base, with 9 bases between the two germline ends. The CDR3 loop reads CASRPRVQETQYF. Here the CDR3 DNA reads TGTGCCAGCAGACCCCGGGTCCAAGAGACCCAGTACTTC.

This clone turned up a few times. V and J are TRBV7-7 and TRBJ2-5, with TRBD2 as a possible D gene (6 bases). Germline values: CDR1 SSHAT, CDR2 FNYEAQ (reference sequence). CDR3 length equals 15 residues. Trimming removed 4 bases from V and 2 bases from J, with 14 bases in between. The CDR3 loop reads CASSSYVGGQETQYF. CDR3 nucleotide sequence: TGTGCCAGCAGCTCGTACGTGGGGGGTCAAGAGACCCAGTACTTC.

The chain joins TRBV7-2 to TRBJ2-3; 12 nucleotides align to TRBD2. V was pared by 9 bases and J by 2 bases, with 6 bases of the junction left unmatched. This CDR3 comprises 15 residues. Germline V gene data show CDR1 as SGHTA and CDR2 as FQGNSA. In nucleotides, the CDR3 is TGTGCCAGTTGCCTAGCGGGGGGGCCCACAGATACGCAGTATTTT. Amino acids: CASCLAGGPTDTQYF.

This clone was observed many times. The chain is built from TRBV6-6 and TRBJ2-4; a possible D gene is TRBD1 (5 bases). The CDR3 is 16 amino acids. CDR1 MNHNY and CDR2 SVGAGI come from the germline V gene (reference sequence). Trimming took 0 bases from V and 11 from J, leaving 20 bases between them. The CDR3 bases are TGTGCCAGCAGTTACTCGATGTCCAGGGTTGACCCGGTTCAGTACTTC. It is translated as CASSYSMSRVDPVQYF.

This clone was counted only a few times. This rearrangement joins TRBV15 to TRBJ1-5; 7 positions match TRBD1. V shed 0 bases and J 9 bases; nucleotides not matched to a gene: 8. CDR3 size: 15 residues. Germline assignment: CDR1 LNHNV and CDR2 YYDKDF (reference sequence). The CDR3 DNA sequence: TGTGCCACCAGCAGAGATCTAGGGGGCGGCAGGCCCCAGCATTTT. Residues: CATSRDLGGGRPQHF.

This clone occurred many times. Other DNA sequences in the sample encode the same CDR3. The V and J genes are TRBV18 and TRBJ2-5, with D hard to call. Trimming took off 6 bases at V and 1 base at J, with 9 bases between the two ends. This CDR3 spans 13 amino acids. CDR1 is KGHSH, CDR2 LQKENI, per germline. The CDR3 protein is CASSKRPQETQYF. In DNA, the CDR3 is TGTGCCAGCTCGAAACGCCCCCAAGAGACCCAGTACTTC.

The genes are TRBV19 and TRBJ1-5; 9 bases fit TRBD1. Germline V gives CDR1 LNHDA, CDR2 SQIVND (reference sequence). After removal of 5 bases from V and 6 bases from J, the junction contained 14 bases not matched to a gene. The CDR3 is 17 amino acids. The CDR3 reads CASSLRPPRTGAQPQHF. DNA of the CDR3: TGTGCCAGTAGTCTCCGACCGCCTAGGACAGGGGCTCAGCCCCAGCATTTT.

This clone was found once. One end of the junction does not line up with germline, which may come from a read error. This sequence joins TRBV15 and TRBJ1-6, with 7 nucleotides matching TRBD1. The CDR3 spans 15 residues. The germline V gene encodes CDR1 LNHNV and CDR2 YYDKDF (reference sequence). CDR3 sequence (DNA): TGTGCCACCAGCAGAGCCAGGGGGAGCAATTCACCCCCCCACTTT. Its translation is CATSRARGSNSPPHF.

In regard to this clone: The same CDR3 also results from other DNA sequences found in this sample. This chain joins TRBV19 and TRBJ2-1; D uncertain. Germline CDR1 is LNHDA and CDR2 is SQIVND (reference sequence). This CDR3 spans 14 amino acids. V was clipped by 4 bases and J by 0 bases, with 7 bases between them. This chain's CDR3 is CASSRTGSYNEQFF. The CDR3 DNA reads TGTGCCAGTAGTAGGACGGGCTCCTACAATGAGCAGTTCTTC. The full variable domain, with the rest looked up from reference TRBV19 and TRBJ2-1, is DGGITQSPKYLFRKEGQNVTLSCEQNLNHDAMYWYRQDPGQGLRLIYYSQIVNDFQKGDIAEGYSVSREKKESFPLTVTSAQKNPTAFYLCASSRTGSYNEQFFGPGTRLTVL.

The chain uses TRBV7-2 and TRBJ1-1; the D is unclear. Germline V gene data show CDR1 as SGHTA and CDR2 as FQGNSA. V was trimmed by 2 bases and J by 4 bases, leaving 5 bases between them. CDR3 size: 12 residues. In DNA form, the CDR3 reads TGTGCCAGCAGCTTAAAGGGCACTGAAGCTTTCTTT. Its protein product is CASSLKGTEAFF. Looking up the rest from reference TRBV7-2 and TRBJ1-1 gives the full variable domain: GAGVSQSPSNKVTEKGKDVELRCDPISGHTALYWYRQSLGQGLEFLIYFQGNSAPDKSGLPSDRFSAERTGGSVSTLTIQRTQQEDSAVYLCASSLKGTEAFFGQGTRLTVV.

The chain carries TRBV9 and TRBJ2-5, with a weak D call TRBD2 (6 bases). Germline loops: CDR1 SGDLS, CDR2 YYNGEE. Trimming left V 2 bases short and J 5 bases short, with 16 bases between. The CDR3 is 15 residues long. CDR3 DNA sequence: TGTGCCAGCAGCGTGAGTAGCGGCAAAATTGAGACCCAGTACTTC. This gives the protein CASSVSSGKIETQYF.

This chain links TRBV7-9 with TRBJ1-4, with a tentative D call TRBD1 (5 bases). The CDR3 spans 14 residues. V shed 2 bases and J shed 4 bases, with 8 bases lying between them. Germline values: CDR1 SEHNR, CDR2 FQNEAQ (reference sequence). The CDR3 DNA sequence: TGTGCCAGCAGCTTATCCCAGGGTAATGAAAAACTGTTTTTT. Protein product: CASSLSQGNEKLFF.